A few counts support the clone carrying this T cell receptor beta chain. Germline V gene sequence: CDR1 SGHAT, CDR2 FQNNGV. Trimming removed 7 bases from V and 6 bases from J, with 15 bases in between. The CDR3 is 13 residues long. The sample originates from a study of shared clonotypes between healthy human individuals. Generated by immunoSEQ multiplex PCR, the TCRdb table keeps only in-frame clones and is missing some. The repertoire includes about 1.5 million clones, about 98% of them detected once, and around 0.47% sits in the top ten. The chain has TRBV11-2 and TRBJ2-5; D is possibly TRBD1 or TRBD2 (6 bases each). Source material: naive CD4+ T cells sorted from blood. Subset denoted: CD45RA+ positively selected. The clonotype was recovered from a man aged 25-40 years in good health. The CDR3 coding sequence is TGTGCCAGCACAAAGCAGGGGAGGCAGACCCAGTACTTC. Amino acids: CASTKQGRQTQYF.